This T cell receptor beta chain was captured in a study of control samples from healthy donors and cancer patients. Deletions cut 2 bases from V and 5 bases from J, with 12 bases between. Per germline, CDR1 SEHNR and CDR2 FQNEAQ (reference sequence). The CDR3 consists of 15 residues. Sequencing was performed with immunoSEQ multiplex PCR; in TCRdb, only in-frame clones are kept and a portion is missing. This sample carries around 20,000 clones, roughly 80% of them seen once, and the ten largest clones take around 28%. Sequenced material: PBMCs. The sequence was collected from a man aged 80 or over with head and neck cancer. The J gene is TRBJ1-4, the V gene TRBV7-9; possible D gene TRBD1, 6 bases. The CDR3 loop is CASSLWTVQNEKLFF. The CDR3 DNA follows: TGTGCCAGCAGCTTATGGACAGTGCAAAATGAAAAACTGTTTTTT.